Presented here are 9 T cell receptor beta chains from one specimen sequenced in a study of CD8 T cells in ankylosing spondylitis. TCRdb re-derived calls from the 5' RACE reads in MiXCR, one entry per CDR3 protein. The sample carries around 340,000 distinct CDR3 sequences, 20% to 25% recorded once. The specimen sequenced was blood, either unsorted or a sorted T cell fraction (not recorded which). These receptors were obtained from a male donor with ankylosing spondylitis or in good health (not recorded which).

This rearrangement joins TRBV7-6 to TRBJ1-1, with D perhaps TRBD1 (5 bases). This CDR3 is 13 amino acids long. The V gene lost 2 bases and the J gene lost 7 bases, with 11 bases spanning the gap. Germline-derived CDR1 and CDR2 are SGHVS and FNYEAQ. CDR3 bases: TGTGCCAGCAGCTTATTTGGGGCGGATGAAGCTTTCTTT. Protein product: CASSLFGADEAFF.

This CDR3 reads CASSLGTQYSYEQYF. The DNA for the CDR3 is TGTGCCAGCAGCTTAGGTACGCAGTACTCCTACGAGCAGTACTTC. The chain uses TRBV7-6 and TRBJ2-7; D gene uncertain. Deletions cut 1 base from V and 0 bases from J, with 10 bases between. Per the germline V gene, CDR1 is SGHVS and CDR2 is FNYEAQ. The CDR3 totals 15 residues. The full variable domain, rest sourced from reference TRBV7-6 and TRBJ2-7, is GAGVSQSPRYKVTKRGQDVALRCDPISGHVSLYWYRQALGQGPEFLTYFNYEAQQDKSGLPNDRFSAERPEGSISTLTIQRTEQRDSAMYRCASSLGTQYSYEQYFGPGTRLTVT.

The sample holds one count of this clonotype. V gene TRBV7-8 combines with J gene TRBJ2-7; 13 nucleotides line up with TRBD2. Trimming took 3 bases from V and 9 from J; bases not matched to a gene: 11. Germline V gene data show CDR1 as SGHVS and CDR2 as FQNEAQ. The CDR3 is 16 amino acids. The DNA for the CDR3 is TGTGCCAGCAGCTTGGGGACTAGCGGGGCGGCCTGGGGGCAGTACTTC. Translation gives CASSLGTSGAAWGQYF.

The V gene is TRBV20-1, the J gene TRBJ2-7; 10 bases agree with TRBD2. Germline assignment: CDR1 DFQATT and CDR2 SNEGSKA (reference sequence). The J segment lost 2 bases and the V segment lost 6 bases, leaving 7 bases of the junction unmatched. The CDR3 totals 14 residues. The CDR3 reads CSAEAGGTTYEQYF. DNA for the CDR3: TGCAGTGCCGAAGCGGGGGGGACAACCTACGAGCAGTACTTC.

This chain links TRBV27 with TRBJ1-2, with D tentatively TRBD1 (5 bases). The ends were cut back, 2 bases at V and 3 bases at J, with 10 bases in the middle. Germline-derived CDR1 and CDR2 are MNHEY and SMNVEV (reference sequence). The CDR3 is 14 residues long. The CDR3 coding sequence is TGTGCCAGCAGTTTACAGGGTACGGACTATGGCTACACCTTC. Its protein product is CASSLQGTDYGYTF.

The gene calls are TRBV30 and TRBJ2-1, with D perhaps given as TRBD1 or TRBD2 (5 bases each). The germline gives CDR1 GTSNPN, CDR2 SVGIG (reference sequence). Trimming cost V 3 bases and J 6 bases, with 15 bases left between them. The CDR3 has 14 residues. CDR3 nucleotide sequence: TGTGCCTGGAGAGGGACCGAGAACAGCAATGAGCAGTTCTTC. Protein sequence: CAWRGTENSNEQFF.

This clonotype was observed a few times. As DNA, the CDR3 is TGTGCCAGCAGTTTTACCTCTGGGGCCAACGTCCTGACTTTC. This sequence encodes CASSFTSGANVLTF. The V and J genes are TRBV28 and TRBJ2-6; D gene unclear. V lost 3 bases to trimming and J lost 0 bases, with 3 bases between them. Looked up from germline, CDR1 is MDHEN and CDR2 is SYDVKM. This CDR3 contains 14 residues.

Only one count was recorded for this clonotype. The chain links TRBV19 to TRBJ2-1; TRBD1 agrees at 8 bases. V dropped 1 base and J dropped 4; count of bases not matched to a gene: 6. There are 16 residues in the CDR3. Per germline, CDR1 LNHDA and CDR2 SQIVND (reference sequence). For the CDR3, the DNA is TGTGCCAGTAGTATAGGTTGGACAGGGAAATACAATGAGCAGTTCTTC. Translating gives CASSIGWTGKYNEQFF.

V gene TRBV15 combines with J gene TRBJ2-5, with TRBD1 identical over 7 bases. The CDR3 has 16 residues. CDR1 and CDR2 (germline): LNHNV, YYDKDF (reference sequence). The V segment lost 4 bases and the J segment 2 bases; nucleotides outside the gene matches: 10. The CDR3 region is CATSIPPGTDQETQYF. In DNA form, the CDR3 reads TGTGCCACCAGCATCCCACCCGGGACAGATCAAGAGACCCAGTACTTC.